This T cell receptor beta chain was documented in a study of shared clonotypes between healthy human individuals. Study as a whole: CD4 naive cells filled three plates per donor, CD4 memory three, CD8 naive two and CD8 memory one. Study-level results: Limitation of the genetic and exposure-history diversity represented came from the few donors. Estimated clonotype richness was generally higher in naive than memory subsets.

V was trimmed by 0 bases and J by 4 bases, leaving 14 bases between them. CDR1 SGDLS and CDR2 YYNGEE come from the germline V gene. The CDR3 is made up of 15 amino acids. Naive CD8 cells were CD45RO-negative, positively selected for CCR7, excluding terminally differentiated effector memory CD45RA+ cells. The authors loaded 200 ng DNA, roughly 33,000 T cell genomes, into sorted-subset replicate PCRs. Produced via immunoSEQ multiplex PCR; TCRdb's table is partial and in-frame only. This table has a few million clones, about 94% appearing once. Worth noting for this clone: Its target is not known.

Sequenced sample: naive CD8+ T cells from PBMCs. The clonotype was recovered from a man aged 18 to 29 in good health. Some clones in this sample may be carry-over from other donors' samples. The chain couples TRBV9 to TRBJ2-7; D is undetermined. CDR3 residues: CASSVEPGLPYEQYF. The CDR3 DNA reads as TGTGCCAGCAGCGTAGAGCCAGGTTTACCTTACGAGCAGTACTTC.